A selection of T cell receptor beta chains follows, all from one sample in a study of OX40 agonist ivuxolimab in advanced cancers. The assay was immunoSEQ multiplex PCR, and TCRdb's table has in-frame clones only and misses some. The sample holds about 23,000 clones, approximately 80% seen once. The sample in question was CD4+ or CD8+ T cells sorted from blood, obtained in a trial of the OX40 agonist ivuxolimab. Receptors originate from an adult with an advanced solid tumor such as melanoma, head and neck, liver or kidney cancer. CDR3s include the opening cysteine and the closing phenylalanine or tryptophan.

cdr3_aa: CASSYQETQYF
j_call: TRBJ2-5
v_call: TRBV7-9

cdr3_aa: CASSSQTGLTGELFF
j_call: TRBJ2-2
v_call: TRBV28

cdr3_aa: CASSPTDRNYGYTF
j_call: TRBJ1-2
v_call: TRBV5-6

cdr3_aa: CASSVATGFTTEAFF
j_call: TRBJ1-1
v_call: TRBV9

cdr3_aa: CASSQTSTYNEQFF
j_call: TRBJ2-1
v_call: TRBV4-1

cdr3_aa: CASKRGTGWVNTEAFF
j_call: TRBJ1-1
v_call: TRBV7-8

cdr3_aa: CASSSLRTDSYGYTF
j_call: TRBJ1-2
v_call: TRBV28

cdr3_aa: CASSFGQGRNEQYF
j_call: TRBJ2-7
v_call: TRBV6-6

cdr3_aa: CASEAAGELFF
j_call: TRBJ2-2
v_call: TRBV4-3

cdr3_aa: CASSYGGRAGEQYF
j_call: TRBJ2-7
v_call: TRBV6-5

cdr3_aa: CASSPSGRLHTQYF
j_call: TRBJ2-3
v_call: TRBV6-6

cdr3_aa: CASSLLAGRLDTQYF
j_call: TRBJ2-3
v_call: TRBV28

cdr3_aa: CASSLDRSTQYF
j_call: TRBJ2-3
v_call: TRBV5-1

cdr3_aa: CASSRLGSNSGNTIYF
j_call: TRBJ1-3
v_call: TRBV5-4

cdr3_aa: CASMGRSASGNTIYF
j_call: TRBJ1-3
v_call: TRBV28

cdr3_aa: CASRAGGGSGGYTF
j_call: TRBJ1-2
v_call: TRBV5-4

cdr3_aa: CAAGGEGNQPQHF
j_call: TRBJ1-5
v_call: TRBV7-9

cdr3_aa: CATTPGGLNTDTQYF
j_call: TRBJ2-3
v_call: TRBV5-1

cdr3_aa: CASSLEAGQYF
j_call: TRBJ2-7
v_call: TRBV7-2

cdr3_aa: CASSVMQETQYF
j_call: TRBJ2-5
v_call: TRBV6-1

cdr3_aa: CAWSWRAAAPEQYF
j_call: TRBJ2-7
v_call: TRBV30

cdr3_aa: CASSLSREGQNTQYF
j_call: TRBJ2-3
v_call: TRBV5-1

cdr3_aa: CASRPYRGTEAFF
j_call: TRBJ1-1
v_call: TRBV6-6

cdr3_aa: CASSLEADTEAFF
j_call: TRBJ1-1
v_call: TRBV7-9

cdr3_aa: CASSHLDRATNEKLFF
j_call: TRBJ1-4
v_call: TRBV21-1

cdr3_aa: CAWRTERGSRDRASNYYGYTF
j_call: TRBJ1-2
v_call: TRBV30

cdr3_aa: CASSRTDSNQPQHF
j_call: TRBJ1-5
v_call: TRBV19

cdr3_aa: CASSLGVSGGLRETQYF
j_call: TRBJ2-5
v_call: TRBV11-2

cdr3_aa: CASSPPSTMKEKLFF
j_call: TRBJ1-4
v_call: TRBV28

cdr3_aa: CASSLGVNEKLFF
j_call: TRBJ1-4
v_call: TRBV18

cdr3_aa: CASSLFTGTPAGNTIYF
j_call: TRBJ1-3
v_call: TRBV7-9

cdr3_aa: CASSVRQSDTQYF
j_call: TRBJ2-3
v_call: TRBV7-2

cdr3_aa: CASSLAGKAGELFF
j_call: TRBJ2-2
v_call: TRBV7-7

cdr3_aa: CASSLSGQGTEAFF
j_call: TRBJ1-1
v_call: TRBV11-2

cdr3_aa: CASSVSGLSYNEQFF
j_call: TRBJ2-1
v_call: TRBV5-5

cdr3_aa: CAIRGTQNTEAFF
j_call: TRBJ1-1
v_call: TRBV10-3

cdr3_aa: CASTPGQGVGEQYF
j_call: TRBJ2-7
v_call: TRBV6-1

cdr3_aa: CASSQALGSSGNYNEQFF
j_call: TRBJ2-1
v_call: TRBV4-2

cdr3_aa: CASSPTGGYGQYF
j_call: TRBJ2-7
v_call: TRBV4-3

cdr3_aa: CASSPQGAMGWTQYF
j_call: TRBJ2-5
v_call: TRBV27

cdr3_aa: CASSSHPSPLHF
j_call: TRBJ1-6
v_call: TRBV28